These 2 T cell receptor beta chains originate from one sample sequenced in a study of cytomegalovirus exposure and HLA in healthy donors. PCR employed 60 Vbeta and 13 Jbeta primers. Clones were read by immunoSEQ multiplex PCR, and TCRdb kept only the in-frame ones, dropping some. The sample holds more than 200,000 clones, 70% to 80% seen once. Sequenced input: PBMCs. The source is a girl aged 2 to 10 in good health and CMV-seronegative.

V and J are TRBV30 and TRBJ1-2, with D perhaps TRBD1 (5 bases). Germline V gene sequence: CDR1 GTSNPN, CDR2 SVGIG (reference sequence). V was cut by 5 bases and J by 8 bases, with 12 bases left in between. This CDR3 has 11 residues. CDR3 loop: CAWARGYGYTF. In DNA, the CDR3 is TGTGCCTGGGCCCGGGGGTACGGCTACACCTTC.

The J gene is TRBJ2-1, the V gene TRBV6-1; a possible D gene is TRBD2 (5 bases). This CDR3 has 14 residues. Germline V gene lookup returns CDR1 MNHNS and CDR2 SASEGT. The ends were cut back, 6 bases at V and 2 bases at J, with 11 bases in the middle. CDR3 residues: CASSWGVPYNEQFF. The DNA of the CDR3 is TGTGCCAGCAGCTGGGGAGTCCCCTACAATGAGCAGTTCTTC.